Listed below are T cell receptor beta chains from one sample, sequenced in a study of T cell responses to AZD1222 COVID-19 vaccine. Clones were sequenced by immunoSEQ multiplex PCR, and TCRdb holds only the in-frame ones, with some missing. This table holds about 130,000 clones, roughly 88% found once. The sequenced sample was peripheral blood, obtained on day 0 of AZD1222 vaccination. These receptors all stem from an adult in good health. Each CDR3 is given without its conserved first and last residue. A D gene is named only where the DNA matches it firmly.

V	D	J	CDR3
TRBV21-1	NA	TRBJ2-7	ASTPWRGVGEQY
TRBV19	NA	TRBJ1-5	ASRTFHSNQPQH
TRBV5-1	NA	TRBJ1-1	ASGRSGNTEAF
TRBV16	NA	TRBJ2-2	ASSHGSLRRQNTGELF
TRBV7-9	TRBD1	TRBJ1-1	ASSPRQGANTEAF
TRBV7-9	NA	TRBJ2-6	ASGPRASGANVLT
TRBV28	NA	TRBJ2-7	ASSLLGRGPEFQY
TRBV11-2	NA	TRBJ1-1	ASSPGVSTEAF
TRBV5-1	NA	TRBJ2-7	ASSVPRDSYEQY
TRBV19	TRBD2	TRBJ2-2	ASKEDRLAGGYTGELF
TRBV12-3/TRBV12-4	NA	TRBJ1-2	ASSLDRRGYT
TRBV9	NA	TRBJ2-7	ASSRGGGPSYEQY
TRBV19	TRBD1	TRBJ1-1	ASTVRTGKPTEAF
TRBV6-5	TRBD1	TRBJ1-5	ASTTTGGKAQH
TRBV6-5	TRBD1	TRBJ1-1	ASSQQGIINTEAF
TRBV3-1/TRBV3-2	NA	TRBJ1-6	ASSHRGNSPLH
TRBV7-2	NA	TRBJ1-1	ASSPQGGVTEAF
TRBV5-1	NA	TRBJ2-7	ASSKRRTDPYSYEQY
TRBV23-1	NA	TRBJ1-2	ASSHGQPFYGYT
TRBV5-1	TRBD2	TRBJ2-2	ASSLIAGNTGELF
TRBV5-1	NA	TRBJ2-3	ASRTPREIVSDTQY
TRBV19	TRBD1	TRBJ1-2	ASSPRDRVLRGYT
TRBV27	NA	TRBJ2-7	ASSLFETGYEQY
TRBV28	NA	TRBJ1-5	ASSFRGGSNQPQH
TRBV6-2/TRBV6-3	TRBD2	TRBJ2-5	ASSYLVVRGETQY
TRBV7-9	NA	TRBJ2-5	ASTFRDGKQETQY
TRBV18	TRBD1	TRBJ2-2	ASSPRTGKGTGELF
TRBV5-4	TRBD1	TRBJ1-3	ATVDRAWGNTIY
TRBV2	TRBD1	TRBJ1-2	ASSVLGQGIFNYGYT
TRBV19	NA	TRBJ1-1	ASSIAKVNTEAF
TRBV27	TRBD1	TRBJ2-7	ASSLSAGTGGYEQY